Included here is one TCR beta chain sequence, with context. This sample was taken from a study of cytomegalovirus exposure and HLA in healthy donors. Only in-frame clones appear in the TCRdb table, and some are missing; sequencing was by immunoSEQ multiplex PCR. This sample has 120,000 or so clones; over 65% occur once, and the top ten carry approximately 2%. CDR1 and CDR2 (germline): LGHNT, FRNRAP. This CDR3 is 16 amino acids long. V was pared by 9 bases and J by 1 base, with 22 bases between. The TCR comes from a woman in her twenties or thirties in good health and CMV-seronegative. Sequencing was done on a sample of PBMCs. The chain links TRBV12-5 to TRBJ2-7; D is perhaps TRBD2 (6 bases). This chain's CDR3 is CASGGAGRDGSYEQYF. In DNA, the CDR3 is TGTGCTAGCGGAGGTGCCGGGCGGGACGGGTCCTACGAGCAGTACTTC.